This is a list of T cell receptor beta chains from one sample in a study of vaccination effects on CD4 cells after COVID-19. These receptors lack a known antigen. Profiled with immunoSEQ multiplex PCR; TCRdb holds only in-frame clones, not every one. The sample shows approximately 24,000 clones, 80% to 90% of them seen only once. The sequences come from CD4+ T cells from PBMCs cultured with SARS-CoV-2 spike peptides, collected after COVID-19 vaccination. The receptors shown here come from a human donor who received a COVID-19 vaccine. Some clones in this sample may be carry-over from other donors' samples. The conserved cysteine and the conserved F or W are not part of the CDR3 here. The order of the fields is CDR3 protein, J gene, V gene, clone size. Clone size, where shown, is once, few, many, or a class for clones that have expanded.

CDR3 protein: ASSDLVNTEAF
J gene: TRBJ1-1
V gene: TRBV2
clone size: NA

CDR3 protein: ASTRREYGYT
J gene: TRBJ1-2
V gene: TRBV6-6
clone size: NA

CDR3 protein: ASSPAAGDRGYT
J gene: TRBJ1-2
V gene: TRBV4-1
clone size: NA

CDR3 protein: ASSKNRVGYGYT
J gene: TRBJ1-2
V gene: TRBV5-6
clone size: few

CDR3 protein: ASSPATGTEAF
J gene: TRBJ1-1
V gene: TRBV18
clone size: NA

CDR3 protein: ASSLGTGGGQPQH
J gene: TRBJ1-5
V gene: TRBV5-1
clone size: NA

CDR3 protein: ASSLPPGGGGNIQY
J gene: TRBJ2-4
V gene: TRBV13
clone size: NA

CDR3 protein: ASSPHRGADTQY
J gene: TRBJ2-3
V gene: TRBV9
clone size: few

CDR3 protein: ASSLYRETQY
J gene: TRBJ2-5
V gene: TRBV7-2
clone size: NA

CDR3 protein: ATSDLPGNSNEQF
J gene: TRBJ2-1
V gene: TRBV24-1
clone size: NA

CDR3 protein: ASSVRTHNEQF
J gene: TRBJ2-1
V gene: TRBV9
clone size: NA

CDR3 protein: ATSDSQGGGKETQY
J gene: TRBJ2-5
V gene: TRBV24-1
clone size: few

CDR3 protein: ASSLDGLSGNTIY
J gene: TRBJ1-3
V gene: TRBV5-1
clone size: NA

CDR3 protein: ASSLVGTQGYT
J gene: TRBJ1-2
V gene: TRBV7-2
clone size: NA

CDR3 protein: ASSRTGITNEKLF
J gene: TRBJ1-4
V gene: TRBV4-1
clone size: NA

CDR3 protein: ASSSVSTGELF
J gene: TRBJ2-2
V gene: TRBV5-6
clone size: once

CDR3 protein: ASSQDATGSTDTQY
J gene: TRBJ2-3
V gene: TRBV4-1
clone size: NA

CDR3 protein: ASSSRDTYTGELF
J gene: TRBJ2-2
V gene: TRBV7-6
clone size: NA

CDR3 protein: ASSLVGGNEQF
J gene: TRBJ2-1
V gene: TRBV7-2
clone size: NA

CDR3 protein: ASSQDRQYKQETQY
J gene: TRBJ2-5
V gene: TRBV4-1
clone size: NA

CDR3 protein: ASSRGTGLYGYT
J gene: TRBJ1-2
V gene: TRBV2
clone size: NA

CDR3 protein: ASRGLPNSNQPQH
J gene: TRBJ1-5
V gene: TRBV19
clone size: once